A single sample is the source of the 17 T cell receptor beta chains below, sequenced in a study of T-cell reconstitution after alpha-beta-depleted transplantation in children. Unique molecular identifiers were used in preparing the TCRbeta library. TCRdb re-called the PCR reads with MiXCR, one entry per CDR3 protein. The sample contains more than 450,000 distinct CDR3 sequences, approximately 20% of which appear only once. Sequenced material: PBMCs from the stem cell graft donor, taken from the stem cell graft. All receptors derive from a human donor who donated a stem cell graft to a child with acute lymphoblastic leukemia.

This clonotype was counted only a few times. The chain is built from TRBV4-1 and TRBJ1-2; D possibly corresponds to TRBD1 (5 bases). V was pared by 2 bases and J by 2 bases, with 18 bases between. The CDR3 runs 17 residues. The germline V gene encodes CDR1 MGHRA and CDR2 YSYEKL. The CDR3: CASSQRATDKSNYGYTF. In nucleotides, the CDR3 is TGCGCCAGCAGCCAAAGGGCTACGGACAAGTCCAACTATGGCTACACCTTC.

This sequence joins TRBV5-1 and TRBJ2-5, with D perhaps assigned TRBD1 or TRBD2 (5 bases each). The CDR3 length is 16 residues. The germline V gene encodes CDR1 SGHRS and CDR2 YFSETQ. Trimming left V 3 bases short and J 1 base short, with 16 bases between. In DNA form, the CDR3 reads TGCGCCAGCAGCTCGTTGATGGCAGGGACCCAAGAGACCCAGTACTTC. Encoded protein: CASSSLMAGTQETQYF.

This clonotype was counted many times. The rearrangement joins TRBV5-1 to TRBJ2-7; TRBD2 agrees at 9 bases. V lost 9 bases, J lost 0 bases, and 4 bases stayed unmatched. This CDR3 has 13 residues. Germline CDR1 SGHRS, CDR2 YFSETQ. The CDR3 loop is CATSSGSSYEQYF. In nucleotides, the CDR3 is TGCGCCACCAGTAGCGGGAGCTCCTACGAGCAGTACTTC.

The V call is TRBV7-3, the J call TRBJ2-7, with a possible D match to TRBD1 (5 bases). Deletions cut 5 bases from V and 3 bases from J, with 17 bases between. From germline, CDR1 is SGHTA and CDR2 FQGTGA. The CDR3 extends over 15 amino acids. This CDR3 is CASSTKKGKYYEQYF. In DNA, the CDR3 is TGTGCCAGCAGCACAAAAAAGGGGAAATACTACGAGCAGTACTTC.

This chain connects TRBV5-6 to TRBJ2-2; D not resolved. Germline lookup yields CDR1 SGHDT and CDR2 YYEEEE. The CDR3 has 13 residues. V was cut by 1 base and J by 3 bases, with 4 bases left in between. The CDR3 sequence: CASSLFHTGELFF. In nucleotides, the CDR3 is TGTGCCAGCAGCTTGTTCCACACCGGGGAGCTGTTTTTT.

With regard to this clonotype: One end of the junction is discordant with germline, which a read error may explain. The chain links TRBV6-2 or TRBV6-3 to TRBJ2-5; the match to TRBD2 covers 7 bases. The CDR3 is 15 amino acids. Germline loops: CDR1 MNHEY, CDR2 SVGEGT. The CDR3 DNA follows: TGCGCCAGCAGTTACCTAGCGGAGAACCAAGAGACCCAGTACTTC. Protein sequence: CASSYLAENQETQYF.

V gene TRBV6-5 combines with J gene TRBJ2-1; the match to TRBD1 covers 9 bases. Germline V gene lookup returns CDR1 MNHEY and CDR2 SVGAGI. The CDR3 totals 17 residues. J lost 0 bases, V lost 0 bases, and 3 bases had no gene match. The CDR3 coding sequence is TGTGCCAGCAGTTACTCGGGGACAGGGAGCTCCTACAATGAGCAGTTCTTC. Its translation: CASSYSGTGSSYNEQFF.

The chain combines TRBV20-1 with TRBJ2-7; D unresolved. Germline assignment: CDR1 DFQATT and CDR2 SNEGSKA (reference sequence). Trimming shortened V by 0 bases and J by 3 bases, and 15 bases separated the two germline ends. This CDR3 is built from 15 residues. The CDR3, as DNA: TGCAGTGCTAGAGATACCTTCCGACCCGACTACGAGCAGTACTTC. Translation: CSARDTFRPDYEQYF.

As concerns this clonotype: One junction end disagrees with the germline gene, perhaps due to a read error. V and J are TRBV7-2 and TRBJ2-1, with TRBD2 identical over 7 bases. CDR3 length: 12 amino acids. Germline assignment: CDR1 SGHTA and CDR2 FQGNSA. CDR3 in amino acids: CASSLVWEGPLF. CDR3 bases: TGTGCCAGCAGCTTAGTATGGGAGGGCCCCCTCTTC.

This clonotype has a handful of counts. The chain recombines TRBV30 with TRBJ2-7; 11 bases fit TRBD1. Trimming cost V 1 base and J 5 bases; bases outside gene matches: 4. The CDR3 runs to 14 residues. From germline, CDR1 is GTSNPN and CDR2 SVGIG (reference sequence). In nucleotides, the CDR3 is TGTGCCTGGAGTGAAAGGACAGGGGGCAACGAGCAGTACTTC. Its protein product is CAWSERTGGNEQYF.

The chain has TRBV18 and TRBJ1-2, with D possibly matching TRBD1 (6 bases). V was clipped by 3 bases and J by 6 bases, with 11 bases between them. The CDR3 loop spans 13 amino acids. Germline lookup yields CDR1 KGHSH and CDR2 LQKENI. The CDR3 loop is CASSPRGADGYTF. The CDR3 nucleotides read TGTGCCAGCTCACCCAGGGGAGCGGATGGCTACACCTTC.

The chain recombines TRBV9 with TRBJ2-1; D gene unclear. The CDR3 is 14 amino acids. The germline V gene encodes CDR1 SGDLS and CDR2 YYNGEE. V lost 3 bases and J lost 9, with 16 bases in between. CDR3 DNA sequence: TGTGCCAGCAGCGCGGTTCGTGGGTCGGGTGAGCAGTTCTTC. Residues: CASSAVRGSGEQFF.

There are a few counts of this clonotype. The gene calls are TRBV5-1 and TRBJ2-7; D is ambiguous. The V gene lost 0 bases and the J gene lost 0 bases, with 16 bases spanning the gap. Germline V gene lookup returns CDR1 SGHRS and CDR2 YFSETQ. The CDR3 contains 17 residues. CDR3 in DNA: TGCGCCAGCAGCTTGGGGGCGCAAACTCTCAGCTCCTACGAGCAGTACTTC. Its protein product is CASSLGAQTLSSYEQYF. The complete variable domain, with remaining parts taken from reference TRBV5-1 and TRBJ2-7, reads KAGVTQTPRYLIKTRGQQVTLSCSPISGHRSVSWYQQTPGQGLQFLFEYFSETQRNKGNFPGRFSGRQFSNSRSEMNVSTLELGDSALYLCASSLGAQTLSSYEQYFGPGTRLTVT.

This chain joins TRBV4-1 and TRBJ1-1; D possibly corresponds to TRBD1 (6 bases). The CDR3 loop spans 14 amino acids. Germline loops: CDR1 MGHRA, CDR2 YSYEKL. The ends were cut back, 2 bases at V and 6 bases at J, with 13 bases in the middle. The CDR3 DNA follows: TGCGCCAGCAGCCAACCCACACAGGGATCTGAAGCTTTCTTT. Translating gives CASSQPTQGSEAFF.

The chain couples TRBV19 to TRBJ2-1; D gene ambiguous. V was trimmed by 1 base and J by 7 bases, leaving 14 bases between them. The CDR3 spans 15 residues. Germline V gene data show CDR1 as LNHDA and CDR2 as SQIVND (reference sequence). The CDR3 DNA reads TGTGCCAGTAGTATAGGTCAACGCCGAACAAATGAGCAGTTCTTC. Protein sequence: CASSIGQRRTNEQFF.

This clonotype has only a few counts. V gene TRBV5-6 combines with J gene TRBJ1-1, with 8 bases that match TRBD1. V dropped 5 bases and J dropped 7; count of bases not matched to a gene: 7. Germline V gene data show CDR1 as SGHDT and CDR2 as YYEEEE. This CDR3 contains 13 residues. The chain's CDR3 is CASRSTGEVEAFF. CDR3 in DNA: TGTGCCAGCAGGTCGACAGGGGAGGTTGAAGCTTTCTTT.

The V gene is TRBV7-3, the J gene TRBJ2-3; 11 bases align to TRBD2. The CDR3 is 15 amino acids. Germline-derived CDR1 and CDR2 are SGHTA and FQGTGA. V lost 3 bases and J lost 5; bases outside the gene matches: 4. The CDR3 sequence: CASSLTSGKKDTQYF. In DNA, the CDR3 is TGTGCCAGCAGCTTGACTAGCGGGAAAAAAGATACGCAGTATTTT.